This T cell receptor beta chain derives from a study of OX40 agonist ivuxolimab in advanced cancers. For the study in its entirety: The costimulatory receptor OX40 (CD134) was targeted by ivuxolimab, a fully human IgG2 agonistic monoclonal antibody. Among the roughly 52 dose-escalation patients, about 19 had hepatocellular carcinoma, roughly 15 melanoma, 9 renal cell carcinoma and 9 head and neck cancer. Intravenous ivuxolimab was administered to patients every 2 weeks at six dose levels: 0.01, 0.1, 0.3, 1.5, 3 and 10 mg/kg. Peripheral TCRbeta sequencing was intended to test whether TCR sequence diversity was altered and clonal T-cell expansion was caused by ivuxolimab. Three dose-escalation patients achieved partial responses, one with hepatocellular carcinoma and two with cutaneous melanoma. The paper covers the monotherapy dose-escalation part of the phase I ivuxolimab trial, which included N of about 50 patients. The dose-escalation cohort was around 83% male with a mean age of roughly 62 years, ranging from roughly 20 to 85. Prior anti-PD-1, anti-PD-L1 or anti-CTLA-4 therapy was permitted, and checkpoint inhibitors had been received by less than 45% of dose-escalation patients.

Trimming at the junction amounts to 0 bases on V and 4 bases on J, and the germline ends lie 13 bases apart. The germline V gene sets CDR1 to LGHNA and CDR2 to YNFKEQ. The CDR3, from cysteine to phenylalanine, totals 16 residues. CDR3 DNA is the only sequence kept; it has 48 bases, read in frame from the first base. This clone was seen just once. Its specific antigen is unknown. Base qualities are not at hand, and no much larger clone is one base apart. Patients with a history of autoimmune disease or receiving systemic immunosuppression were excluded from the trial. Peripheral blood for TCR sequencing was drawn from every dose cohort at baseline, at cycle 4 day 1 and at cycle 7 day 1. Samples came from an open-label, multicenter, first-in-human phase I dose-escalation trial of ivuxolimab. Adults with locally advanced or metastatic melanoma, renal cell, hepatocellular, or head and neck squamous cell carcinoma were enrolled in the trial. Before TCR sequencing, CD4+ T cells and CD8+ T cells from peripheral blood were sorted into separate populations.

Broader findings and caveats from the paper: Low levels of normalized T-cell clonal expansion were also seen in some patients who did not respond. The antigen specificity of the clonally expanded peripheral T cells was not determined. At doses of 0.1 to 3.0 mg/kg, clonal expansion of both CD4+ and CD8+ T cells in blood was seen between baseline and week 6. After ivuxolimab, more expanded clones were found on average in CD8+ T cells than in CD4+ T cells. In partial responders in the 0.1-3.0 mg/kg groups, normalized peripheral clonal expansion was found to be among the lowest, especially among CD8+ T cells.

For sequencing of the TCRbeta CDR3 region, genomic DNA was extracted from the sorted cells. The immunoSEQ Assay was used for sequencing of TCRbeta CDR3 regions. TCRdb's version of the immuneACCESS table is confined to in-frame rearrangements and falls short of the full clone set. An unresolved V gene accounts for under half of the shortfall where checked; the remainder is of unknown origin. Counted in this sample were about 80,000 clones; 94% of them appeared once. The ten top clones hold 9.5% to 11% of the sample. The specimen comprised CD4+ or CD8+ T cells sorted from blood, sampled in a trial of the OX40 agonist ivuxolimab. This TCR came from an adult with an advanced solid tumor such as melanoma, head and neck, liver or kidney cancer. The chain employs TRBV4-2 and TRBJ2-1, with the D gene not confidently named. The nucleotides are TGTGCCAGCAGCCAAGATTATCACACCTTGTACAATGAGCAGTTCTTC. This translates into CASSQDYHTLYNEQFF.